A single sample gave rise to the 27 T cell receptor beta chains below, sequenced in a study of control samples from healthy donors and cancer patients. Method: immunoSEQ multiplex PCR; TCRdb's copy keeps in-frame clones and lacks some. The table has around 26,000 clones, approximately 78% seen once; the top ten hold about 23%. The specimen was PBMCs. Every receptor here comes from a man in his fifties or sixties with colorectal cancer.

The chain uses TRBV9 and TRBJ1-2, with 8 bases that match TRBD1. V dropped 6 bases and J dropped 7; count of bases not matched to a gene: 17. The CDR3 loop spans 16 amino acids. Germline V gene sequence: CDR1 SGDLS, CDR2 YYNGEE. The CDR3 DNA is TGTGCCAGCACCTCGGGTCCGGGACAGGTCCCGTCTGGCTACACCTTC. It codes for CASTSGPGQVPSGYTF.

The chain combines TRBV10-3 with TRBJ2-5, with D unresolved. Trimming cost V 6 bases and J 5 bases, with 16 bases left between them. CDR3 length: 14 residues. Germline V gene lookup returns CDR1 ENHRY and CDR2 SYGVKD. The CDR3 DNA reads as TGTGCCATCAGCCTACCGGGTCCTTGGGAGACCCAGTACTTC. Translating it yields CAISLPGPWETQYF.

The V gene is TRBV14, the J gene TRBJ1-2; D uncertain. V lost 4 bases and J 4 bases, leaving 10 bases between the germline ends. The length of the CDR3 is 13 residues. Germline V gives CDR1 SGHDN, CDR2 FVKESK. CDR3 sequence (DNA): TGTGCCAGCAGCCTAGACACTTTCTATGGCTACACCTTC. This translates into CASSLDTFYGYTF. Looking up the rest from reference TRBV14 and TRBJ1-2 gives the full variable domain: EAGVTQFPSHSVIEKGQTVTLRCDPISGHDNLYWYRRVMGKEIKFLLHFVKESKQDESGMPNNRFLAERTGGTYSTLKVQPAELEDSGVYFCASSLDTFYGYTFGSGTRLTVV.

The J gene is TRBJ2-3, the V gene TRBV7-6; 13 nucleotides match TRBD2. Germline lookup yields CDR1 SGHVS and CDR2 FNYEAQ. This CDR3 has 18 residues. After removal of 3 bases from V and 1 base from J, the junction contained 7 bases not matched to a gene. CDR3 protein: CASSFRLAGGGGTDTQYF. The CDR3 coding sequence is TGTGCCAGCAGCTTCCGACTAGCGGGGGGCGGGGGCACAGATACGCAGTATTTT.

This chain links TRBV19 with TRBJ2-1, with D tentatively TRBD1 (6 bases). Germline loops: CDR1 LNHDA, CDR2 SQIVND (reference sequence). CDR3 length: 16 residues. V lost 1 base, J lost 5 bases, and 15 bases lay in between. As DNA, the CDR3 is TGTGCCAGTAGTATAGTTAGGGGGAAATGGGACAATGAGCAGTTCTTC. The encoded protein is CASSIVRGKWDNEQFF.

This sequence joins TRBV4-1 and TRBJ1-2; 7 bases are shared with TRBD1. The CDR3 has 16 residues. CDR1 is MGHRA and CDR2 is YSYEKL in the germline V gene. V shed 0 bases and J 4 bases; nucleotides not matched to a gene: 8. The CDR3 sequence is CASSQDPRQGSYGYTF. The CDR3 DNA sequence: TGCGCCAGCAGCCAAGACCCCCGACAGGGAAGCTATGGCTACACCTTC.

This clone was detected only a few times. The chain uses TRBV5-1 and TRBJ2-7; 7 bases are shared with TRBD1. Germline V gene sequence: CDR1 SGHRS, CDR2 YFSETQ. V dropped 4 bases and J dropped 5; count of bases not matched to a gene: 6. The CDR3 is made up of 13 amino acids. CDR3 nucleotide sequence: TGCGCCAGCAGCAGAGACAGGGCCGACGAGCAGTACTTC. Protein product: CASSRDRADEQYF.

As regards this clone: Additional DNA sequences in this sample encode the identical CDR3. This chain connects TRBV18 to TRBJ2-7; D possibly corresponds to TRBD2 (6 bases). Between the trimmed V and J ends, which lost 0 bases and 1 base, there was a span of 13 bases. The germline V gene has CDR1 KGHSH and CDR2 LQKENI. The CDR3 contains 16 residues. The CDR3 DNA reads TGTGCCAGCTCACCACCTACCAGGGAGGTTTCCTACGAGCAGTACTTC. Amino acids: CASSPPTREVSYEQYF.

The J gene is TRBJ2-2, the V gene TRBV4-2, with D unclear. V was trimmed by 0 bases and J by 3 bases, leaving 8 bases between them. The CDR3 runs to 15 residues. Germline lookup yields CDR1 LGHNA and CDR2 YNFKEQ. CDR3 sequence: CASSQDLRDTGELFF. Written as DNA, the CDR3 is TGTGCCAGCAGCCAAGATTTGAGAGACACCGGGGAGCTGTTTTTT.

This sequence joins TRBV18 and TRBJ1-5; D gene unclear. Deletions cut 6 bases from V and 5 bases from J, with 11 bases between. The CDR3 is 13 amino acids. CDR1 and CDR2 from the germline V gene are KGHSH and LQKENI. CDR3 in amino acids: CASSQRGDQPQHF. CDR3 coding DNA: TGTGCCAGCTCCCAACGCGGGGATCAGCCCCAGCATTTT.

The rearrangement uses TRBV11-2 and TRBJ2-3; D gene ambiguous. The V and J ends lost 1 base and 0 bases respectively, with 14 bases between them. Germline V gene data show CDR1 as SGHAT and CDR2 as FQNNGV. This CDR3 has 17 residues. CDR3: CASSLGASPRSTDTQYF. The CDR3, as DNA: TGTGCCAGCAGCTTAGGTGCCTCGCCGAGAAGCACAGATACGCAGTATTTT.

This chain connects TRBV25-1 to TRBJ1-1, with D perhaps matching TRBD1 (5 bases). The CDR3 runs to 15 residues. Trimming took off 6 bases at V and 5 bases at J, with 19 bases between the two ends. CDR1 MGHDK and CDR2 SYGVNS come from the germline V gene. For the CDR3, the DNA is TGTGCCAGCAGGATGGTGGGCACTGGGGGGACTGAAGCTTTCTTT. Its protein is CASRMVGTGGTEAFF.

This clone was picked up a small number of times. This chain connects TRBV19 to TRBJ2-1; unclear D gene. The V gene's germline CDR1 is LNHDA and CDR2 SQIVND (reference sequence). CDR3 size: 14 residues. Trimming stripped 4 bases from V and 0 bases from J, with 7 bases between. The CDR3 bases are TGTGCCAGTAGTAGGGAAAGCTCCTACAATGAGCAGTTCTTC. Protein sequence: CASSRESSYNEQFF.

This rearrangement joins TRBV25-1 to TRBJ2-7; TRBD2 is a possible D gene (6 bases). Germline V gene sequence: CDR1 MGHDK, CDR2 SYGVNS. Trimming took off 1 base at V and 2 bases at J, with 12 bases between the two ends. The CDR3 totals 15 residues. CDR3 nucleotide sequence: TGTGCCAGCAGTGAATTCGGGGGAAGCGCCTACGAGCAGTACTTC. Amino acid sequence: CASSEFGGSAYEQYF.

The chain employs TRBV30 and TRBJ2-3; 8 bases align to TRBD2. V gave up 0 bases and J gave up 0 bases; unmatched junction bases: 8. The CDR3 contains 17 residues. Germline V lookup: CDR1 GTSNPN, CDR2 SVGIG (reference sequence). DNA of the CDR3: TGTGCCTGGAGTGTCAGGACTAGCAGAACTAGCACAGATACGCAGTATTTT. This gives the protein CAWSVRTSRTSTDTQYF.

The chain links TRBV2 to TRBJ1-1, with 8 bases identical to TRBD1. Germline V gene data show CDR1 as SNHLY and CDR2 as FYNNEI. The CDR3 length is 15 residues. V lost 5 bases, J lost 5 bases, and 10 bases stayed unmatched. The CDR3 nucleotides read TGTGCCAGCAGTTCGGTTCAGGGGGCGGGTACTGAAGCTTTCTTT. This encodes CASSSVQGAGTEAFF.

The genes are TRBV5-6 and TRBJ2-7, with 15 bases lining up with TRBD2. Germline V CDR1 and CDR2: SGHDT, YYEEEE. This CDR3 has 17 residues. J gave up 7 bases and V 0 bases, and 8 bases lay outside the gene matches. CDR3: CASSLGTSGGATYEQYF. CDR3 bases: TGTGCCAGCAGCTTGGGGACTAGCGGGGGGGCCACGTATGAGCAGTACTTC.

The chain uses TRBV10-3 and TRBJ1-2; D may be TRBD1 (6 bases). Per the germline V gene, CDR1 is ENHRY and CDR2 is SYGVKD. Trimming took 4 bases from V and 5 from J, leaving 11 bases between them. The CDR3 has 13 residues. For the CDR3, the DNA is TGTGCCATCAGTGCCGGACAGTTATATGGCTACACCTTC. It codes for CAISAGQLYGYTF.

The V call is TRBV3-1 (or the pseudogene TRBV3-2), the J call TRBJ2-1; possible D gene TRBD2, 5 bases. The CDR3 is made up of 15 amino acids. Per the germline V gene, CDR1 is LGHDT and CDR2 is YNNKEL (reference sequence). V lost 0 bases, J lost 2 bases, and 8 bases lay in between. The CDR3 region has the DNA TGTGCCAGCAGCCAAGATACGCGGGCCTACAATGAGCAGTTCTTC. Amino acids: CASSQDTRAYNEQFF.

This clone occurred a few times. The gene calls are TRBV5-1 and TRBJ2-3, with TRBD1 identical over 8 bases. CDR3 length: 16 residues. Germline trimming cut 4 bases from V and 0 bases from J; bases unmatched to any gene: 7. Germline lookup yields CDR1 SGHRS and CDR2 YFSETQ. The CDR3 DNA reads as TGCGCCAGCAGCCTCCGGACAGGGAGGAGCACAGATACGCAGTATTTT. Its protein is CASSLRTGRSTDTQYF.

This chain links TRBV19 with TRBJ1-1; D gene uncertain. Deletions cut 3 bases from V and 5 bases from J, with 19 bases between. The germline CDR1 and CDR2 sequences are LNHDA and SQIVND (reference sequence). The CDR3 runs 16 residues. The CDR3 protein is CASSIAEVRRSTEAFF. Here the CDR3 DNA reads TGTGCCAGTAGTATTGCTGAGGTACGCCGGAGTACTGAAGCTTTCTTT.

The chain recombines TRBV10-3 with TRBJ1-3, with 10 bases aligning to TRBD1. Looked up from germline, CDR1 is ENHRY and CDR2 is SYGVKD. J was trimmed by 3 bases and V by 10 bases; bases with no gene match: 6. The CDR3 is 14 amino acids. This CDR3 is CATEGQGIGNTIYF. The DNA for the CDR3 is TGTGCCACCGAGGGACAGGGGATTGGAAACACCATATATTTT.

The chain carries TRBV6-4 and TRBJ2-3; 9 bases fit TRBD2. V gave up 6 bases and J gave up 0 bases; unmatched junction bases: 4. The V gene's germline CDR1 is MRHNA and CDR2 SNTAGT. This CDR3 has 15 amino acids. This chain's CDR3 is CASSYSGGSTDTQYF. CDR3 DNA: TGTGCCAGCAGCTATAGCGGGGGTAGCACAGATACGCAGTATTTT.

In its sample, this clone was seen once. V gene TRBV7-9 combines with J gene TRBJ1-2; D ambiguous. CDR1 is SEHNR, CDR2 FQNEAQ, per germline (reference sequence). The CDR3 spans 14 residues. V lost 5 bases to trimming and J lost 5 bases, with 15 bases between them. This CDR3 reads CASSAREGWYGYTF. CDR3 coding DNA: TGTGCCAGCAGCGCCCGGGAAGGGTGGTATGGCTACACCTTC.

J is TRBJ1-2 and V is TRBV30; weak D call: TRBD1 (5 bases). Trimming took 1 base from V and 7 from J, leaving 13 bases between them. This CDR3 has 13 residues. Germline V gene data show CDR1 as GTSNPN and CDR2 as SVGIG (reference sequence). CDR3 sequence: CAWSARAKGGYTF. CDR3 DNA: TGTGCCTGGAGTGCCAGGGCGAAGGGTGGCTACACCTTC.

This clone was counted a few times. The rearrangement uses TRBV28 and TRBJ1-3; D is uncertain. This CDR3 is built from 12 residues. V dropped 10 bases and J dropped 4 bases, with 11 bases sitting between them. In germline, CDR1 is MDHEN, CDR2 SYDVKM. The CDR3 DNA is TGTGCCACCGGGGAGTTGGGAAACACCATATATTTT. It specifies CATGELGNTIYF. Using reference TRBV28 and TRBJ1-3 for the parts outside the CDR3, the full variable domain is DVKVTQSSRYLVKRTGEKVFLECVQDMDHENMFWYRQDPGLGLRLIYFSYDVKMKEKGDIPEGYSVSREKKERFSLILESASTNQTSMYLCATGELGNTIYFGEGSWLTVV.

This chain uses TRBV6-6 with TRBJ2-1; no reliable D call. Germline assignment: CDR1 MNHNY and CDR2 SVGAGI (reference sequence). The CDR3 has 14 amino acids. Deletions cut 4 bases from V and 0 bases from J, with 7 bases between. CDR3 nucleotide sequence: TGTGCCAGCAGTTTAGGGTACTCCTACAATGAGCAGTTCTTC. This translates into CASSLGYSYNEQFF.